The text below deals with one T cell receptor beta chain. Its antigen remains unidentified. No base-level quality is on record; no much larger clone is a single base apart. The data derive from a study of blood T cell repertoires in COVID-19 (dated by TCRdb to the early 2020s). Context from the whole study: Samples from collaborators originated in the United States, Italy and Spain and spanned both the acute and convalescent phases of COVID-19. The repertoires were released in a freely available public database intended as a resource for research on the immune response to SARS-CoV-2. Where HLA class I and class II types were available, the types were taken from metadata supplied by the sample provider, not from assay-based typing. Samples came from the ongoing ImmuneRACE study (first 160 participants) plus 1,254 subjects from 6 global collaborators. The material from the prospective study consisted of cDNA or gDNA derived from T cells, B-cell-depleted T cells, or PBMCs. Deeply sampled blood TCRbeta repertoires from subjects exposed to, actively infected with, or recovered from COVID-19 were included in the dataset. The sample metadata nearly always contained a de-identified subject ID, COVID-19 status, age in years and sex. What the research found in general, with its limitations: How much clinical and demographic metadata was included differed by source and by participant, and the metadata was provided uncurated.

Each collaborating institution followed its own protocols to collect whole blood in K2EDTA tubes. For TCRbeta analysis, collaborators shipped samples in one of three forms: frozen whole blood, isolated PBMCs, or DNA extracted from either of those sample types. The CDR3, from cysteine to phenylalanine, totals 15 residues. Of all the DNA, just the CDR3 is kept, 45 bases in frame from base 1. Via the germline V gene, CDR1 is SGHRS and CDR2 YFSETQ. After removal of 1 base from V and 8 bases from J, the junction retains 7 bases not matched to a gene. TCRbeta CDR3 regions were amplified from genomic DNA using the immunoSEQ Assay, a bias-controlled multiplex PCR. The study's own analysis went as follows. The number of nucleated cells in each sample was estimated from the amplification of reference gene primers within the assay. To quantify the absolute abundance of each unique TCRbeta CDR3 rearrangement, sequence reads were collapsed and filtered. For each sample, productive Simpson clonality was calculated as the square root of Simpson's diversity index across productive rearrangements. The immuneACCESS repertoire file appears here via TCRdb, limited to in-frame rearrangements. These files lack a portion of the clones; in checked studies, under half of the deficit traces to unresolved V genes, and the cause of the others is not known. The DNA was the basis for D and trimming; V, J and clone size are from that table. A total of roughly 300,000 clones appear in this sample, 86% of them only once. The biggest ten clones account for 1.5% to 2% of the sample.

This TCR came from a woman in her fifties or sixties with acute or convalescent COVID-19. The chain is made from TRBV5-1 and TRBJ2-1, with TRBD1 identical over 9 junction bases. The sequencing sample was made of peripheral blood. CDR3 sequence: CASSLWTGVSYEQFF. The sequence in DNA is TGCGCCAGCAGCTTGTGGACAGGGGTTAGCTATGAGCAGTTCTTC.